This T cell receptor (beta chain) was profiled in a study of T-cell reconstitution after alpha-beta-depleted transplantation in children (dated by TCRdb to about 2016). Looking at the study overall: The study quantitatively tracked T-cell immune reconstitution after TCRalphabeta/CD19-depleted allogeneic hematopoietic cell transplantation in children using TCR repertoire profiling.

For this clonotype: Its cognate antigen has yet to be identified. No much larger clone exists at a distance of one base, and base qualities are not known.

V loses 11 bases, J loses 1 base, and the germline ends lie 15 bases apart. The CDR3, cysteine through phenylalanine, is 13 amino acids long. Only the CDR3 portion is preserved as DNA: 39 bases, with reading frame beginning at the first base. From a lookup of the germline V gene, CDR1 and CDR2 are MDHEN and SYDVKM. Library preparation was by PCR. The sample was run on an Illumina HiSeq 2500. Molecular barcoding was employed in the preparation of TCR libraries, with unique molecular identifiers being used to normalize TCRbeta repertoire quantification. The public reads were run again by TCRdb, first through fastp at Q25 and then through MiXCR, and only productive beta chains were kept. Here each entry gathers all rows of one CDR3 protein and keeps the most common genes and DNA. The sample yields hundreds of thousands of distinct CDR3 sequences; 30% to 35% were counted once. The ten largest clones represent more than 2% of the sample.

Rearrangement joined TRBV28 to TRBJ2-7; the D region possibly corresponds to TRBD1 (6 bases align). Specimen: PBMCs from the stem cell graft donor, collected from the stem cell graft. This receptor was taken from a human donor who donated a stem cell graft to a child with aplastic anemia. In nucleotide form, the sequence is TGTGCCGGGACATCATCGGGATCCTACGAGCAGTACTTC. The translation is CAGTSSGSYEQYF.